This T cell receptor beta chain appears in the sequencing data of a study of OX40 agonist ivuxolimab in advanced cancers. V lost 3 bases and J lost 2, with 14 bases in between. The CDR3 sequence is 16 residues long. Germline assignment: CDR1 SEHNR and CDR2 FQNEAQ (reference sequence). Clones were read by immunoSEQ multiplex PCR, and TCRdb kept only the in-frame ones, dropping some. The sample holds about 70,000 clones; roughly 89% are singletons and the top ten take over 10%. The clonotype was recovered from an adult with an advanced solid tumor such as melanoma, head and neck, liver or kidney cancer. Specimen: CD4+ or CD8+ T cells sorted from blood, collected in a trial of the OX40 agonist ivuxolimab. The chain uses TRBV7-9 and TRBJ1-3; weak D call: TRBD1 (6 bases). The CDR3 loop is CASSLDSPEPGNTIYF. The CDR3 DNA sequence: TGTGCCAGCAGCTTGGACAGCCCTGAACCTGGAAACACCATATATTTT.